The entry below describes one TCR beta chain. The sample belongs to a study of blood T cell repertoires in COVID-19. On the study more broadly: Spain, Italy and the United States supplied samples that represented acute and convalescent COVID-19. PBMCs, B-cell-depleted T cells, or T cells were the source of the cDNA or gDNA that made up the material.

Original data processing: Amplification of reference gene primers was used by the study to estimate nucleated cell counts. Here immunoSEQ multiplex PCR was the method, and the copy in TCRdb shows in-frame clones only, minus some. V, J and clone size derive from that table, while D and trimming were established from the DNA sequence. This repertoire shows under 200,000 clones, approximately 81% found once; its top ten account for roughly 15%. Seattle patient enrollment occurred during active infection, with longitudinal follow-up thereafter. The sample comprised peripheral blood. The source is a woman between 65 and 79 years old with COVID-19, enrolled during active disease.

As DNA, the CDR3 is TGCAGTGCCCCCTTTAATACGCAGTATTTT. Its translation is CSAPFNTQYF. The chain combines TRBV20-1 with TRBJ2-3; D not resolved. CDR1 and CDR2 (germline): DFQATT, SNEGSKA (reference sequence). CDR3 length: 10 amino acids. V lost 6 bases, J lost 7 bases, and 8 bases lay in between.